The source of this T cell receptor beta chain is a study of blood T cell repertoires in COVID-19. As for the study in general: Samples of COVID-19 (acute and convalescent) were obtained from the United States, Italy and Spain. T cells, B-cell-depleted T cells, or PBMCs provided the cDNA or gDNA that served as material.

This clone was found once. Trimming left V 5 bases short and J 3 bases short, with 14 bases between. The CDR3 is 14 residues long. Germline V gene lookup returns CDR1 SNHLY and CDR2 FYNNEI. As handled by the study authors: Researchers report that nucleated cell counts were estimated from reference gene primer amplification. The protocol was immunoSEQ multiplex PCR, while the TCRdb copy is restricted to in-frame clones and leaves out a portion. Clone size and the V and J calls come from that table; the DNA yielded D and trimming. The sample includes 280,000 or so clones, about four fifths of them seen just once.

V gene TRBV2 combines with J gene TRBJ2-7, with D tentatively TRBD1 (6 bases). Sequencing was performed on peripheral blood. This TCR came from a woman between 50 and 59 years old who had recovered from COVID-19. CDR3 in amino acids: CASSKQGSGYEQYF. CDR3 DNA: TGTGCCAGCAGTAAACAGGGTTCGGGCTACGAGCAGTACTTC. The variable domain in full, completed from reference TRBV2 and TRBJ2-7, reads EPEVTQTPSHQVTQMGQEVILRCVPISNHLYFYWYRQILGQKVEFLVSFYNNEISEKSEIFDDQFSVERPDGSNFTLKIRSTKLEDSAMYFCASSKQGSGYEQYFGPGTRLTVT.